This T cell receptor beta chain was documented in a study of cytomegalovirus exposure and HLA in healthy donors. Concerning this clone itself: Its antigen is currently unknown.

The V end was cut by 6 bases, the J end by 3 bases, with 17 bases between. Germline V gene lookup returns CDR1 SGHVS and CDR2 FQNEAQ. The CDR3 totals 15 residues. The primer mix had 60 Vbeta and 13 Jbeta primers. Original processing notes: Approximately 79 million unique TCR beta chains, roughly 11 million of them shared, were counted by a later analysis. Profiling relied on immunoSEQ multiplex PCR, and the TCRdb table lists in-frame clones only, not all of them. The V and J calls and clone size were taken over from that table, and D and trimming were inferred from the DNA. Of some 130,000 clones in the sample, 76% were seen once. Overall study findings and caveats: Most CMV-associated TCR beta chains were later found to appear HLA-restricted.

V is TRBV7-8 and J is TRBJ1-2; D may be TRBD1 (6 bases). Sequenced input: PBMCs. The source is a man aged 40-49 years in good health and CMV-seronegative. The CDR3 DNA reads TGTGCCAGCAGTTCACCGACAGGCCCCGACTATGGCTACACCTTC. Residues: CASSSPTGPDYGYTF.